This TCR beta chain comes out of a study of T cell repertoires and leukemia-associated antigens (dated by TCRdb to about 2019). Background on the whole study: Approximately 15 million effective reads were obtained overall, with each sample giving about 5.1 to 7 million read pairs and roughly 3 to 5.0 million effective reads. Using in vitro peptide stimulation of healthy T cells, the study sought to determine the antigen recognized by a TCR Vbeta21 clone earlier detected in CML patients.

What the work shows at the level of the full study, not this receptor alone: No significant differences among the four groups were observed in the numbers of Vbeta genes (about 60), Jbeta genes (14), VDJ rearrangements, or unique CDR3s. Direct testing of the expanded clones' antigen specificity and function was not done, and further investigation was required.

Per the germline V gene, SGHRS is the CDR1 and YFSETQ is the CDR2. The CDR3 holds 16 amino acids from the cysteine to the phenylalanine. Only the CDR3 portion is preserved as DNA: 48 bases, with reading frame beginning at the first base. Trimming removed 4 bases from V and 7 bases from J; the gene matches leave 10 bases unexplained. Total RNA was extracted from the cultured T cells using TRIzol reagent. 5' rapid amplification of cDNA ends (5'RACE) was the method used to amplify TCRbeta libraries from the RNA. Before sequencing, Qubit, an Agilent instrument, and quantitative PCR were used to check library concentration and integrity. Qualified libraries were sequenced on Illumina HiSeq or MiSeq by a commercial service provider. The original methods were these. TCR sequences in each sample were identified with MiXCR version 1.8.2. To qualify, a clone needed a CDR3 longer than four amino acids, an in-frame nucleotide length, and no stop codon. An effective read was defined as a read containing the complete CDR3 structure. RT-PCR with 24 Vbeta primers, GeneScan spectratyping, and Sanger sequencing were used to validate the expanded clones. TCRdb reprocessing: public reads trimmed at Q25 with fastp, clones called with MiXCR, in-frame beta chains kept. Rows with a matching CDR3 protein are joined into one entry that keeps the most common DNA and genes. Clone size and V and J calls follow TCRdb, not the original study. This sample lists 7,500 to 10,000 distinct CDR3 sequences; roughly 43% were detected once. Clones ranked in the top ten supply just over 55% of the sample.

As a first step, CD3+ T cells were rested overnight at 2.5 million to 3 million cells/mL in RPMI 1640 lacking fetal bovine serum. MACS immunomagnetic beads were used according to the manufacturer's instructions to isolate CD3+ T cells from PBMCs. This clonotype was picked up one time. Its antigen is unknown. No base qualities exist here, and no much larger clone lies one base off it. One read alone makes for weak evidence. Here the chain combines TRBV5-1 and TRBJ2-1; 11 bases in the junction line up with TRBD1. Sequenced: CD3+ T cells sorted from blood and cultured. The clonotype originates from a female donor in good health. The CDR3 sequence is CASSGGQGARYNEQFF. In nucleotide form, the sequence is TGCGCCAGCAGCGGAGGACAGGGGGCGAGATATAATGAGCAGTTCTTC.